This paragraph covers one TCR beta chain sequence. The data derive from a study of blood T cell repertoires in COVID-19. Study context: Both acute and convalescent COVID-19 samples were obtained from the United States, Italy and Spain. Sources were T cells, B-cell-depleted T cells, or PBMCs; the material itself was cDNA or gDNA.

Original data processing: Amplification with reference gene primers provided the estimates of nucleated cell counts. Sequenced by immunoSEQ multiplex PCR; TCRdb stores in-frame clones only, minus some. The V and J calls and clone size come from that table; D and trimming were worked out from the DNA. Among 260,000 or so clones listed, roughly four fifths were seen once. The receptor's source is a woman in her 70s with acute or convalescent COVID-19. The sample was peripheral blood.

The CDR3 DNA sequence: TGCGCCAGCAGGTCGACAGGGAACTCCTACGAGCAGTACTTC. Protein product: CASRSTGNSYEQYF. The chain links TRBV5-1 to TRBJ2-7, with 7 bases that match TRBD1. The germline V gene encodes CDR1 SGHRS and CDR2 YFSETQ. Trimming took 5 bases from V and 0 from J; bases not matched to a gene: 5. The CDR3 spans 14 residues. The complete variable domain, with remaining parts taken from reference TRBV5-1 and TRBJ2-7, reads KAGVTQTPRYLIKTRGQQVTLSCSPISGHRSVSWYQQTPGQGLQFLFEYFSETQRNKGNFPGRFSGRQFSNSRSEMNVSTLELGDSALYLCASRSTGNSYEQYFGPGTRLTVT.